A single sample is the source of the 17 T cell receptor beta chains below, sequenced in a study of neoadjuvant anti-PD-1 for oral cavity cancer. Method: immunoSEQ multiplex PCR; TCRdb's copy keeps in-frame clones and lacks some. Found here are tens of thousands of clones, roughly 29% of them singletons; the top ten hold 15% to 20%. Indicated time point: after neoadjuvant nivolumab, at surgical resection. This specimen consisted of tumor tissue, obtained after nivolumab (anti-PD-1) treatment. Receptors were obtained from a person between 40 and 85 years old with oral cavity squamous cell carcinoma.

This clone is deemed medium-sized. V and J are TRBV7-9 and TRBJ2-7; D possibly uses TRBD1 or TRBD2 (5 bases each). The CDR3 runs 12 residues. Germline V gene sequence: CDR1 SEHNR, CDR2 FQNEAQ (reference sequence). Between the trimmed V and J ends, which lost 5 bases and 4 bases, there was a span of 9 bases. CDR3 in amino acids: CASSKRGYEQYF. The CDR3 DNA reads TGTGCCAGCAGCAAGAGGGGATACGAGCAGTACTTC. Drawing the rest from reference TRBV7-9 and TRBJ2-7, the complete variable domain is DTGVSQNPRHKITKRGQNVTFRCDPISEHNRLYWYRQTLGQGPEFLTYFQNEAQLEKSRLLSDRFSAERPKGSFSTLEIQRTEQGDSAMYLCASSKRGYEQYFGPGTRLTVT.

The CDR3 nucleotides are TGTGCCAGCAGTTACCCACTGACAGGGGAGAGGGAGCAGTACTTC. Protein product: CASSYPLTGEREQYF. The chain uses TRBV7-2 and TRBJ2-7; the match to TRBD1 covers 8 bases. This CDR3 spans 15 amino acids. Germline V CDR1 and CDR2: SGHTA, FQGNSA. V dropped 6 bases and J dropped 7; count of bases not matched to a gene: 14.

J is TRBJ2-7 and V is TRBV7-2; 8 nucleotides align to TRBD2. CDR1 SGHTA and CDR2 FQGNSA come from the germline V gene. The CDR3 is 14 amino acids. Germline trimming cut 2 bases from V and 2 bases from J; bases unmatched to any gene: 2. The CDR3 spells CASSLKAGAYEQYF. In DNA form, the CDR3 reads TGTGCCAGCAGCTTAAAAGCGGGGGCCTACGAGCAGTACTTC. Drawing the rest from reference TRBV7-2 and TRBJ2-7, the complete variable domain is GAGVSQSPSNKVTEKGKDVELRCDPISGHTALYWYRQSLGQGLEFLIYFQGNSAPDKSGLPSDRFSAERTGGSVSTLTIQRTQQEDSAVYLCASSLKAGAYEQYFGPGTRLTVT.

The rearrangement joins TRBV7-9 to TRBJ1-5, with D hard to call. V lost 1 base and J 2 bases, leaving 6 bases between the germline ends. This CDR3 spans 14 amino acids. CDR1 is SEHNR, CDR2 FQNEAQ, per germline (reference sequence). The CDR3: CASSLEKGNQPQHF. The DNA of the CDR3 is TGTGCCAGCAGCTTAGAGAAGGGCAATCAGCCCCAGCATTTT.

The chain uses TRBV7-8 and TRBJ2-1; 9 positions match TRBD2. V shed 5 bases and J 7 bases; nucleotides not matched to a gene: 15. In germline, CDR1 is SGHVS, CDR2 FQNEAQ. The CDR3 extends over 17 amino acids. CDR3 DNA sequence: TGTGCCAGCAGCGCCCGCATAGGTAGCGGGAGTGCTAATGAGCAGTTCTTC. The encoded protein is CASSARIGSGSANEQFF.

The chain carries TRBV6-5 and TRBJ2-1; D might be TRBD1 (5 bases). This CDR3 has 15 amino acids. Germline lookup yields CDR1 MNHEY and CDR2 SVGAGI. Trimming removed 6 bases from V and 3 bases from J, with 15 bases in between. The CDR3 DNA is TGTGCCAGCAGCCATGGGGCAGGAGACTACAATGAGCAGTTCTTC. Protein sequence: CASSHGAGDYNEQFF.

This rearrangement joins TRBV11-2 to TRBJ2-7; either TRBD1 or TRBD2 may supply D (5 bases each). The V gene lost 0 bases and the J gene lost 2 bases, with 11 bases spanning the gap. In germline, CDR1 is SGHAT, CDR2 FQNNGV. CDR3 length: 15 residues. CDR3 region: CASSLDRGPAYEQYF. The CDR3 DNA sequence: TGTGCCAGCAGCTTAGATCGGGGACCCGCCTACGAGCAGTACTTC.

Ten or more counts support this clone. The J gene is TRBJ1-2, the V gene TRBV27; 9 bases agree with TRBD1. This CDR3 comprises 15 residues. The germline gives CDR1 MNHEY, CDR2 SMNVEV (reference sequence). Trimming took 4 bases from V and 8 from J; bases not matched to a gene: 11. CDR3 in DNA: TGTGCCAGCAGTTCACGGGACAGGGCGAGTAGGGGCTACACCTTC. The encoded protein is CASSSRDRASRGYTF.

The rearrangement links TRBV6-6 to TRBJ2-3; 9 nucleotides align to TRBD2. This CDR3 is built from 15 residues. Trimming cost V 6 bases and J 1 base; bases outside gene matches: 5. CDR1 and CDR2 from the germline V gene are MNHNY and SVGAGI (reference sequence). The CDR3 spells CASRISGGGTDTQYF. The CDR3 bases are TGTGCCAGCAGAATTAGCGGGGGAGGCACAGATACGCAGTATTTT.

This clone was counted at least ten times. This chain uses TRBV29-1 with TRBJ1-6; D is ambiguous. CDR3 length: 13 residues. Germline V gene data show CDR1 as SQVTM and CDR2 as ANQGSEA. The CDR3, as DNA: TGCAGTCGGGGTGGGAGCTATAATTCACCCCTCCACTTT. Protein product: CSRGGSYNSPLHF.

The chain carries TRBV7-8 and TRBJ1-2; D gene ambiguous. The CDR3 is made up of 16 amino acids. Germline loops: CDR1 SGHVS, CDR2 FQNEAQ. The V end lost 2 bases, the J end lost 2 bases, and 15 bases lay between the germline ends. The CDR3, as DNA: TGTGCCAGCAGCTTAATCCCCCTGACGGTGAACTATGGCTACACCTTC. Amino acid sequence: CASSLIPLTVNYGYTF.

This chain uses TRBV27 with TRBJ2-5; no clear D. V lost 1 base to trimming and J lost 2 bases, with 8 bases between them. The CDR3 runs 14 residues. Germline CDR1 reads MNHEY; CDR2 reads SMNVEV (reference sequence). As DNA, the CDR3 is TGTGCCAGCAGTTTATTTTGGGGTCAAGAGACCCAGTACTTC. This gives the protein CASSLFWGQETQYF.

This clone has a handful of counts. Other nucleotide sequences from this sample produce the same CDR3. DNA of the CDR3: TGCAGTGCTAGGCAGGTCTACGAGCAGTACTTC. Protein: CSARQVYEQYF. The chain links TRBV20-1 to TRBJ2-7; D uncertain. CDR1 is DFQATT, CDR2 SNEGSKA, per germline (reference sequence). The CDR3 contains 11 residues. The ends were cut back, 3 bases at V and 3 bases at J, with 6 bases in the middle.

This clone has more than one count but fewer than ten. The rearrangement links TRBV5-1 to TRBJ1-4, with TRBD1 matching 7 bases. The junction had 4 bases not matched to a gene; V was cut back by 0 bases and J by 5 bases. The CDR3 has 15 residues. CDR1 SGHRS and CDR2 YFSETQ come from the germline V gene. CDR3 protein: CASSLDGRGNEKLFF. The CDR3 coding sequence is TGCGCCAGCAGCTTGGATGGCAGGGGGAATGAAAAACTGTTTTTT. Full variable domain (missing parts from reference TRBV5-1 and TRBJ1-4): KAGVTQTPRYLIKTRGQQVTLSCSPISGHRSVSWYQQTPGQGLQFLFEYFSETQRNKGNFPGRFSGRQFSNSRSEMNVSTLELGDSALYLCASSLDGRGNEKLFFGSGTQLSVL.

This clone came up a few times. The chain links TRBV5-1 to TRBJ2-3; D perhaps matches TRBD1 (7 bases). Germline-derived CDR1 and CDR2 are SGHRS and YFSETQ. V was clipped by 1 base and J by 4 bases, with 16 bases between them. The CDR3 is 16 residues long. CDR3 sequence reads: CASSLKAGGGADTQYF. The CDR3 DNA follows: TGCGCCAGCAGCTTGAAGGCAGGGGGAGGAGCAGATACGCAGTATTTT.

This clone has a handful of counts. Here the CDR3 DNA reads TGTGCCAGCAGTCCCTGGACAGGGGGTCAGCCCCAGCATTTT. Translating gives CASSPWTGGQPQHF. This rearrangement joins TRBV27 to TRBJ1-5; TRBD1 matches at 10 bases. Germline lookup yields CDR1 MNHEY and CDR2 SMNVEV (reference sequence). The CDR3 contains 14 residues. V lost 5 bases to trimming and J lost 6 bases; unmatched junction nucleotides: 4.

This clone was recorded a few times. The rearrangement links TRBV9 to TRBJ2-3; D is ambiguous. From germline, CDR1 is SGDLS and CDR2 YYNGEE. V lost 1 base to trimming and J lost 5 bases, with 8 bases between them. The CDR3 has 13 amino acids. The CDR3 bases are TGTGCCAGCAGCGTACAACAGCGAGATACGCAGTATTTT. Amino acid sequence: CASSVQQRDTQYF.